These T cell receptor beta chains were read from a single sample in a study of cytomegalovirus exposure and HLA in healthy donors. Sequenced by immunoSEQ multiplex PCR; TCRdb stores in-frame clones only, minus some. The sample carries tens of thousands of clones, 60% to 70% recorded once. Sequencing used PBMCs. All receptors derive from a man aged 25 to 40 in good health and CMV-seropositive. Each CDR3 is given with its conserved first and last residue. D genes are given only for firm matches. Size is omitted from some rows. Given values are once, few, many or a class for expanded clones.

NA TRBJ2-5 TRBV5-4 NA CASSVQGEETQYF TGTGCCAGCAGCGTACAGGGAGAAGAGACCCAGTACTTC
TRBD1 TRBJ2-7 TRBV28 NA CASSSPSGGRGAGQYF TGTGCCAGCAGCTCCCCCTCAGGGGGCAGGGGTGCGGGGCAGTACTTC
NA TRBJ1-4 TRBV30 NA CAWRAREGEKLFF TGTGCCTGGAGGGCCAGGGAAGGTGAAAAACTGTTTTTT
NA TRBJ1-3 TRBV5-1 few CASSKLSGIGNTIYF TGCGCCAGCAGCAAGCTATCAGGGATTGGAAACACCATATATTTT
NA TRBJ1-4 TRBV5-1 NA CASSLGGEKLFF TGCGCCAGCAGCTTAGGAGGAGAAAAACTGTTTTTT
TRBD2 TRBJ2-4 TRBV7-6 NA CASSLERGGQRNIQYF TGTGCCAGCAGCTTAGAACGGGGGGGCCAAAGGAACATTCAGTACTTC
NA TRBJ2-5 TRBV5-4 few CASSLYGEETQYF TGTGCCAGCAGCTTGTACGGGGAAGAGACCCAGTACTTC
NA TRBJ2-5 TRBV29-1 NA CSVEPRPVRSGPYQETQYF TGCAGCGTTGAGCCCAGGCCGGTACGAAGCGGACCGTACCAAGAGACCCAGTACTTC
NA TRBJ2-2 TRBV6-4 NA CASSESAGAGSGELFF TGTGCCAGCAGTGAATCTGCGGGTGCTGGGTCCGGGGAGCTGTTTTTT
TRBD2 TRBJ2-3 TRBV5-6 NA CASSLIPGTRGTDTQYF TGTGCCAGCAGCTTGATACCCGGGACTAGAGGCACAGATACGCAGTATTTT
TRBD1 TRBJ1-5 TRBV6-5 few CASSDRQGVEPQHF TGTGCCAGCAGCGATAGACAGGGGGTAGAGCCCCAGCATTTT
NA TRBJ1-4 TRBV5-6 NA CASSLKGVEKLFF TGTGCCAGCAGCTTGAAGGGGGTTGAAAAACTGTTTTTT
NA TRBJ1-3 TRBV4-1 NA CASSQGRGGNTIYF TGCGCCAGCAGCCAAGGCCGGGGGGGAAACACCATATATTTT
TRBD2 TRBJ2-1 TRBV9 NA CASSVASGRAYNEQFF TGTGCCAGCAGCGTAGCTAGCGGGAGGGCCTACAATGAGCAGTTCTTC
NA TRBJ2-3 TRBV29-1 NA CSVLPARVSTDTQYF TGCAGCGTTCTACCAGCCCGGGTCTCCACAGATACGCAGTATTTT
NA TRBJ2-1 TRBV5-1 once CASSLGQENYNEQFF TGCGCCAGCAGCTTGGGACAGGAAAACTACAATGAGCAGTTCTTC
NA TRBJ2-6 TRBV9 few CASSVAKSGDVLTF TGTGCCAGCAGCGTAGCTAAATCGGGGGACGTCCTGACTTTC
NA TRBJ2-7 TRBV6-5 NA CASSYSPGEVYEQYF TGTGCCAGCAGTTACTCTCCGGGGGAGGTCTACGAGCAGTACTTC
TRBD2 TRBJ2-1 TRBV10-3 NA CAIRGTSLGDEQFF TGTGCCATCAGGGGGACTAGCTTAGGAGATGAGCAGTTCTTC
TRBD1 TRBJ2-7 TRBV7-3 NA CASSTGGMYEQYF TGTGCCAGCAGTACAGGGGGCATGTACGAGCAGTACTTC
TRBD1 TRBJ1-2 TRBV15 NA CATSRDGQGANYGYTF TGTGCCACCAGCAGAGATGGACAGGGGGCTAACTATGGCTACACCTTC
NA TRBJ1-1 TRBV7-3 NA CASSQEGNTEAFF TGTGCCAGCAGCCAAGAGGGCAACACTGAAGCTTTCTTT
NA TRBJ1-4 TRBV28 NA CASSWGEGTNEKLFF TGTGCCAGCAGTTGGGGGGAGGGAACTAATGAAAAACTGTTTTTT
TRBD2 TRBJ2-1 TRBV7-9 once CASSSSGRALDEQFF TGTGCCAGCAGCTCGAGCGGGAGGGCCCTCGATGAGCAGTTCTTC
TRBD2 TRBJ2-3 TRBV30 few CAWSGGGGADTQYF TGTGCCTGGAGTGGCGGCGGGGGGGCCGATACGCAGTATTTT
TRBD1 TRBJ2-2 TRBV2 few CASGGQATGELFF TGTGCCAGCGGAGGACAGGCCACCGGGGAGCTGTTTTTT
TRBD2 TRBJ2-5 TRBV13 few CASSLGTSGIRETQYF TGTGCCAGCAGCCTCGGGACTAGCGGGATTCGGGAGACCCAGTACTTC
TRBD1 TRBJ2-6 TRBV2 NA CASSLTSRQGAGANVLTF TGTGCCAGCAGTCTGACAAGTCGACAGGGGGCTGGGGCCAACGTCCTGACTTTC
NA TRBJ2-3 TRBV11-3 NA CASSTGTDTQYF TGTGCCAGCTCGACAGGCACAGATACGCAGTATTTT
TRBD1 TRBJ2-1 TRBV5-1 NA CASSLGSTGSFEQFF TGCGCCAGCAGCTTGGGGTCGACAGGGAGTTTCGAGCAGTTCTTC
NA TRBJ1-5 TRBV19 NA CATREKGGLSNQPQHF TGTGCCACGAGGGAGAAAGGCGGATTAAGCAATCAGCCCCAGCATTTT
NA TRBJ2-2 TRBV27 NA CASSVDLQGPGELFF TGTGCCAGCAGTGTTGATCTACAGGGTCCCGGGGAGCTGTTTTTT
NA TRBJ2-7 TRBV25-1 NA CASSEVQDYEQYF TGTGCCAGCAGTGAGGTACAGGACTACGAGCAGTACTTC
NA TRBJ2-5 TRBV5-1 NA CASSLGPQETQYF TGCGCCAGCAGCTTGGGGCCACAAGAGACCCAGTACTTC
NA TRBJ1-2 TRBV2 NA CASNPEGNVGYTF TGTGCCAGCAATCCGGAGGGGAACGTTGGCTACACCTTC
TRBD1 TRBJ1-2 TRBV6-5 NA CASQKQGSDGYTF TGTGCCAGCCAAAAACAGGGGTCGGATGGCTACACCTTC
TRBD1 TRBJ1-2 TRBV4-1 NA CASSQAGGDRGYTF TGCGCCAGCAGCCAAGCAGGGGGCGATCGTGGCTACACCTTC
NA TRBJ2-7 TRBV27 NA CASSLGGLWEQYF TGTGCCAGCAGTCTCGGGGGGCTCTGGGAGCAGTACTTC
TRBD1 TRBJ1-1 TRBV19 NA CASSAGQGPTEAFF TGTGCCAGTAGCGCCGGACAGGGACCCACTGAAGCTTTCTTT
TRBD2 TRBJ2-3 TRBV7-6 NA CASSPGLFTGTSGPDTQYF TGTGCCAGCAGCCCCGGATTATTCACCGGGACTAGCGGGCCAGATACGCAGTATTTT
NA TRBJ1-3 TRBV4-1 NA CASSPSMGRSGNTIYF TGCGCCAGCAGCCCCTCAATGGGCCGATCTGGAAACACCATATATTTT
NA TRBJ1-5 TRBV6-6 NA CASTLGGDGQPQHF TGTGCCAGCACCCTAGGGGGGGACGGCCAGCCCCAGCATTTT